This T cell receptor (beta chain) was profiled in a study of beta chain features in type 1 diabetes. Overall study results and limits: Sequencing the cDNA could make cells with high TCR expression show up more than they should. More deletions and fewer insertions at VDJ junctions were seen in type 1 diabetes patients. Moderately but significantly shorter TCRB CDR3s were found in Type 1 diabetes patients in all four CD4+ subsets.

The investigators reverse transcribed all of the isolated RNA, so they sequenced expressed TCRB transcripts. Samples of naive, central memory and regulatory T cells yielded a mean of about 3.57 million reads. Profiled with immunoSEQ multiplex PCR; TCRdb holds only in-frame clones, not every one. The sample lists about 710,000 clones; over 12% were seen once. This clone was counted only a few times. Its matching antigen is unknown. With V trimmed by 9 bases and J by 3 bases, 6 bases remained unmatched. CDR1 is LNHNV, CDR2 YYDKDF, per germline (reference sequence). The CDR3 is 13 residues long. Sort purity for all populations was recorded as exceeding 98%.

Source material: naive CD4+ T cells from blood. The chain has TRBV15 and TRBJ2-7; 9 bases line up with TRBD1. The origin of this receptor is a man aged 18-30 years with type 1 diabetes. In DNA form, the CDR3 reads TGTGCCACAGCCGGACAGGGGATCTACGAGCAGTACTTC. Translating it yields CATAGQGIYEQYF.